This T cell receptor (beta chain) comes out of a study of OX40 agonist ivuxolimab in advanced cancers. The overall study: Of the participants, 35% to 50% had some prior anti-PD-1, anti-PD-L1 or anti-CTLA-4 therapy, which was allowed. Three patients had partial responses: one hepatocellular carcinoma, two cutaneous melanoma.

Study results and limitations: The study found among the lowest clonal expansion in partial responders at 0.1-3.0 mg/kg. At doses 0.1 to 3.0 mg/kg, CD4+ and CD8+ clones expanded.

Notes on this clone: The antigen is unknown.

Libraries were prepared by immunoSEQ multiplex PCR; TCRdb keeps only in-frame clonotypes and omits some of them. The sample carries about 73,000 clones, around 86% recorded once. This CDR3 region has 17 residues. V lost 6 bases to trimming and J lost 1 base; unmatched junction nucleotides: 8. Germline V gene lookup returns CDR1 MDHEN and CDR2 SYDVKM. The clonotype comes from an adult with an advanced solid tumor such as melanoma, head and neck, liver or kidney cancer. V gene TRBV28 combines with J gene TRBJ1-3; the match to TRBD1 covers 11 bases. Sequences were derived from CD4+ or CD8+ T cells sorted from blood, sampled in a trial of the OX40 agonist ivuxolimab. CDR3 DNA sequence: TGTGCCAGCAGGCCCGGGACAGGGGGTCCATCTGGAAACACCATATATTTT. This encodes CASRPGTGGPSGNTIYF.